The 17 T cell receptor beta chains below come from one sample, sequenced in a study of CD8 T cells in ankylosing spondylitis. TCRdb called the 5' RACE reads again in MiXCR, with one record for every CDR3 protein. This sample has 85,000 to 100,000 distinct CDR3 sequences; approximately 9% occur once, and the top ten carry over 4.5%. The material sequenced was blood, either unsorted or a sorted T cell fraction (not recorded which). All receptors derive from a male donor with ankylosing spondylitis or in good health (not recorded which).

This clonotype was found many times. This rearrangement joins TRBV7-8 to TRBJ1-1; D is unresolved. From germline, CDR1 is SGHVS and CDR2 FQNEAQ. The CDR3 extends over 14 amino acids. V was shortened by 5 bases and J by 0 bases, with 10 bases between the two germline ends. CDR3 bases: TGTGCCAGCAGCAACAGACACCTGAACACTGAAGCTTTCTTT. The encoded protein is CASSNRHLNTEAFF.

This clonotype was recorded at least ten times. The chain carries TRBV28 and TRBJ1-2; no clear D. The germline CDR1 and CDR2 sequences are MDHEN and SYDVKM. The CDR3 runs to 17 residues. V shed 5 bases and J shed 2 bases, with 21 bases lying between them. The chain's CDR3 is CASSIMSAQTRNYGYTF. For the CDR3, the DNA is TGTGCCAGCAGTATCATGTCGGCACAGACAAGGAACTATGGCTACACCTTC.

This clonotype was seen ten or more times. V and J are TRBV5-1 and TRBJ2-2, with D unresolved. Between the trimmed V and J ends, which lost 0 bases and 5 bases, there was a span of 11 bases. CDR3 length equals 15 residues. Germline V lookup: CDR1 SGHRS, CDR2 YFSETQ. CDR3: CASSLVVRYTGELFF. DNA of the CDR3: TGCGCCAGCAGCTTGGTGGTCAGATATACCGGGGAGCTGTTTTTT.

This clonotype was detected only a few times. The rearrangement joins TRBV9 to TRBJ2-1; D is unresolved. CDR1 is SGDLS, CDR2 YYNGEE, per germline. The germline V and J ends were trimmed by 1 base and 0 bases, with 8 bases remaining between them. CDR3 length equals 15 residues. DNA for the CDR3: TGTGCCAGCAGCGTAAAGCTTAGCTCCTACAATGAGCAGTTCTTC. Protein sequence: CASSVKLSSYNEQFF.

This chain's CDR3 is CASSKLAGLGTDTQYF. CDR3 coding DNA: TGTGCCAGTAGTAAACTAGCGGGGCTAGGCACAGATACGCAGTATTTT. This chain uses TRBV19 with TRBJ2-3; 10 bases line up with TRBD2. Germline CDR1 and CDR2: LNHDA and SQIVND (reference sequence). Losses at the gene ends were 4 bases for V and 1 base for J; bases not matched to a gene: 5. There are 16 residues in the CDR3.

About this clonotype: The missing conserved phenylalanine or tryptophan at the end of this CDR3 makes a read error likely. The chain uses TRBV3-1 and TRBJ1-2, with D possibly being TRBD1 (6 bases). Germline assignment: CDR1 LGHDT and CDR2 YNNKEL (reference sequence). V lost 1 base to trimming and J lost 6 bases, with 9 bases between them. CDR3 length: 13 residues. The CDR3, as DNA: TGTGCCAGCAGCCAAGTCACAGGGAATGGCTACACCCTC. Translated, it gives CASSQVTGNGYTL.

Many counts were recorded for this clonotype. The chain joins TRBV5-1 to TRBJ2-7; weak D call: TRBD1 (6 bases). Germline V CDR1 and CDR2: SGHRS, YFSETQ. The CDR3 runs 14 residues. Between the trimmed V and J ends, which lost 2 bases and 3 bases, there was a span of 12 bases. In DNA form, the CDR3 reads TGCGCCAGCAGCTTCGGGACATTGATCTACGAGCAGTACTTC. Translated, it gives CASSFGTLIYEQYF.

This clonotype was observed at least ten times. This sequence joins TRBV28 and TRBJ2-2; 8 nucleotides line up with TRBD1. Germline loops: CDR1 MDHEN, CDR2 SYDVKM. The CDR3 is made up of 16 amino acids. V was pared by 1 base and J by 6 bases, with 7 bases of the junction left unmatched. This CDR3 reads CASSLYLGQAAGELFF. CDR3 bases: TGTGCCAGCAGTTTATATCTGGGACAGGCAGCCGGGGAGCTGTTTTTT.

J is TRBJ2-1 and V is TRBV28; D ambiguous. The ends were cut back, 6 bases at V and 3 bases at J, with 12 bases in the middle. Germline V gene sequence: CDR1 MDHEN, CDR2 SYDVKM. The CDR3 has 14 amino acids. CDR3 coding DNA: TGTGCCAGCAGCCCCCGGGTCCTCTACAATGAGCAGTTCTTC. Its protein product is CASSPRVLYNEQFF.

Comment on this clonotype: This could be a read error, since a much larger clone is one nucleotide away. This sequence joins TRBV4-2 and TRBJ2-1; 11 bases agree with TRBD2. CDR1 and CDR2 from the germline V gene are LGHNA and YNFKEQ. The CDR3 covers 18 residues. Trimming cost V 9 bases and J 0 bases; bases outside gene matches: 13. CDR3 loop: CARSFKTSGDLSYNEQFF. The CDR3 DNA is TGTGCCAGAAGTTTCAAGACTAGCGGGGATCTCTCCTACAATGAGCAGTTCTTC.

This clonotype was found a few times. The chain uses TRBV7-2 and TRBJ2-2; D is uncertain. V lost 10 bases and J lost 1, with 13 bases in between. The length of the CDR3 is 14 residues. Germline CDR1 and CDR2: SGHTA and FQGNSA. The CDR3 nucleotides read TGTGCCACCGCGTCCTCGTTGAACACCGGGGAGCTGTTTTTT. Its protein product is CATASSLNTGELFF.

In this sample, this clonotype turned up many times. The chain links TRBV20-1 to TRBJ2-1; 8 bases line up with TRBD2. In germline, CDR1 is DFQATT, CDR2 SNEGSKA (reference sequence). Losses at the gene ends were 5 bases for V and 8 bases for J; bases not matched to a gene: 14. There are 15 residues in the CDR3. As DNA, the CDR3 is TGCAGTGCTGTCCAGGCGGGGGGACCAACCTATGAGCAGTTCTTC. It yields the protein CSAVQAGGPTYEQFF.

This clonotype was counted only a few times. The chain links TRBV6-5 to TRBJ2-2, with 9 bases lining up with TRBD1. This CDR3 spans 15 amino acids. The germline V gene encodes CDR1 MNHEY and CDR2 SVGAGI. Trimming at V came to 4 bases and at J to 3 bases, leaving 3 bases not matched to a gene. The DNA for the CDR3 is TGTGCCAGCAGTTTTGGGACAGGGCACACCGGGGAGCTGTTTTTT. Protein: CASSFGTGHTGELFF.

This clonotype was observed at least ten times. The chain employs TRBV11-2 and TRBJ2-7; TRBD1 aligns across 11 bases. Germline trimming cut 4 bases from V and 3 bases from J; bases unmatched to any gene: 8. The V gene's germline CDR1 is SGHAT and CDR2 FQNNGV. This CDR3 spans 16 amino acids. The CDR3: CASSSAGTGGIYEQYF. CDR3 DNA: TGTGCCAGCAGCTCGGCTGGGACAGGGGGTATCTACGAGCAGTACTTC.

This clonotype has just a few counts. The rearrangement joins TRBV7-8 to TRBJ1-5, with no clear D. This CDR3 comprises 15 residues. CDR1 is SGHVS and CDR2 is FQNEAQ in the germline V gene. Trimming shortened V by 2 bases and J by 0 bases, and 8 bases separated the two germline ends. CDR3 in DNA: TGTGCCAGCAGCTTAATAGGGAATAGCAATCAGCCCCAGCATTTT. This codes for CASSLIGNSNQPQHF.

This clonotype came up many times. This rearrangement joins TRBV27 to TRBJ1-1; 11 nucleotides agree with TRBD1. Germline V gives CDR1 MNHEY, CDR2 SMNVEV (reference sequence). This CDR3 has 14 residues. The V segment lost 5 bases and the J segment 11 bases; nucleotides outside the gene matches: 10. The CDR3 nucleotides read TGTGCCAGCAGTCCGCCAGTAGGACAGGGGGCGGCTTTCTTT. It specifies CASSPPVGQGAAFF.

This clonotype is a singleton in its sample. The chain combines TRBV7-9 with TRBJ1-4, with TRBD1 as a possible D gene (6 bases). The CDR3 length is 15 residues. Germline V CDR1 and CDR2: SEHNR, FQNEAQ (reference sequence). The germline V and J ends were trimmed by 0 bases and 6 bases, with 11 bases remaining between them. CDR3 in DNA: TGTGCCAGCAGCTTAGCAGGGGGGAAGGATGAAAAACTGTTTTTT. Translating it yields CASSLAGGKDEKLFF.